This record covers a single T cell receptor beta chain. The CDR3 contains 15 residues. V dropped 0 bases and J dropped 1 base, with 10 bases sitting between them. Germline V lookup: CDR1 SGHRS, CDR2 YFSETQ. This sample is part of a study of blood T cell repertoires in COVID-19. Whole-study context: Samples taken during acute and convalescent COVID-19 were collected in the United States, Italy and Spain. From T cells, B-cell-depleted T cells, or PBMCs came the material, which was cDNA or gDNA.

Per the original data handling: Using reference gene primer amplification, nucleated cell counts were estimated. Clones were sequenced by immunoSEQ multiplex PCR, and TCRdb holds only the in-frame ones, with some missing. That table furnishes V, J and clone size, whereas the DNA furnished D and trimming. The sample has 130,000 or so clones, about 80% seen once; the top ten hold more than 20%. The TCR was taken from a human donor in a cohort sampled during active COVID-19. The chain joins TRBV5-1 to TRBJ1-1, with D perhaps TRBD1 (5 bases). The sequencing sample was made of peripheral blood. Here the CDR3 reads CASSLVYRQNTEAFF. The CDR3 DNA reads TGCGCCAGCAGCTTGGTGTACAGGCAGAACACTGAAGCTTTCTTT.